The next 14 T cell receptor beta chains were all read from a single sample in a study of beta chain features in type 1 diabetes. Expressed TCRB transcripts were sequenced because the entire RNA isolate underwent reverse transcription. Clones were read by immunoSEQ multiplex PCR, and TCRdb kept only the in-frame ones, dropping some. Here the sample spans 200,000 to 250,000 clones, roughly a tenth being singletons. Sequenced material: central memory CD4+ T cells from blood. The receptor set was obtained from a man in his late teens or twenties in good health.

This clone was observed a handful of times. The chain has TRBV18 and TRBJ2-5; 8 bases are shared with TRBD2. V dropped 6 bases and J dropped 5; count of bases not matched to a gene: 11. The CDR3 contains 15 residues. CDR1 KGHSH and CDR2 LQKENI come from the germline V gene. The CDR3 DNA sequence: TGTGCCAGCTCGCCCTTCGCGGGGGGCGCGGAGACCCAGTACTTC. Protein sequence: CASSPFAGGAETQYF. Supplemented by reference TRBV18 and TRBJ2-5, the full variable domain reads NAGVMQNPRHLVRRRGQEARLRCSPMKGHSHVYWYRQLPEEGLKFMVYLQKENIIDESGMPKERFSAEFPKEGPSILRIQQVVRGDSAAYFCASSPFAGGAETQYFGPGTRLLVL.

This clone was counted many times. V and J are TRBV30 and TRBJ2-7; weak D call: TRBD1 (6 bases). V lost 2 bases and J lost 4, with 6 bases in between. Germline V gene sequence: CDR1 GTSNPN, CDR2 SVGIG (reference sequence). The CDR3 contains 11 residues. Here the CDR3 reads CAWSQGYEQYF. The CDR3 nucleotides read TGTGCCTGGAGTCAGGGGTACGAGCAGTACTTC.

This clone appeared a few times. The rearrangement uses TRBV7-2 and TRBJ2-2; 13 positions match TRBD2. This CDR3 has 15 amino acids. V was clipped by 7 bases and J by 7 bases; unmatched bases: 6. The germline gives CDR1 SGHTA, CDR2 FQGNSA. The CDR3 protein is CASTGLAGVVGELFF. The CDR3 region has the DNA TGTGCCAGCACTGGACTAGCGGGAGTTGTCGGGGAGCTGTTTTTT.

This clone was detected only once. The CDR3 spells CASSLGREGPPHTDTQYF. CDR3 nucleotides: TGTGCCAGCAGCTTAGGGCGGGAGGGCCCGCCGCACACAGATACGCAGTATTTT. The chain employs TRBV7-6 and TRBJ2-3; 9 bases are a match to TRBD2. V gave up 1 base and J gave up 2 bases; unmatched junction bases: 10. The CDR3 contains 18 residues. Germline CDR1 and CDR2: SGHVS and FNYEAQ.

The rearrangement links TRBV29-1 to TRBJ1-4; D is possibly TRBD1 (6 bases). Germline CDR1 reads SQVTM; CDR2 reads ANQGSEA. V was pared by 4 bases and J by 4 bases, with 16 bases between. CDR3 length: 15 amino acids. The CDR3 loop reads CSVAPRGRGNEKLFF. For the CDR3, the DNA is TGCAGCGTTGCCCCCAGGGGTCGGGGTAATGAAAAACTGTTTTTT.

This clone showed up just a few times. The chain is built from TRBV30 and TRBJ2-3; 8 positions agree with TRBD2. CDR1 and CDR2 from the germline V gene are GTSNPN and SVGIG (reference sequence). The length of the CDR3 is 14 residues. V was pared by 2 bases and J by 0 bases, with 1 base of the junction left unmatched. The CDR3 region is CAWSQRGSTDTQYF. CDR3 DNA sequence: TGTGCCTGGAGTCAGCGGGGGAGCACAGATACGCAGTATTTT.

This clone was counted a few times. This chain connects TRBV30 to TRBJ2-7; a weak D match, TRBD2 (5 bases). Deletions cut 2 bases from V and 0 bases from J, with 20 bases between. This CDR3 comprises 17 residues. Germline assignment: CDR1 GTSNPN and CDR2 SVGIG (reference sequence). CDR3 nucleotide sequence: TGTGCCTGGAGTCCCCTACGAGGCGGGTCGAGCTCCTACGAGCAGTACTTC. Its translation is CAWSPLRGGSSSYEQYF. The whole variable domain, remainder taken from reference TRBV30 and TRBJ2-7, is SQTIHQWPATLVQPVGSPLSLECTVEGTSNPNLYWYRQAAGRGLQLLFYSVGIGQISSEVPQNLSASRPQDRQFILSSKKLLLSDSGFYLCAWSPLRGGSSSYEQYFGPGTRLTVT.

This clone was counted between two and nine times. CDR3: CASSPWSGELFF. Here the CDR3 DNA reads TGTGCCAGCAGCCCGTGGAGCGGGGAGCTGTTTTTT. The chain joins TRBV5-4 to TRBJ2-2; D not resolved. The V gene's germline CDR1 is SGHNT and CDR2 YYREEE (reference sequence). The CDR3 contains 12 residues. Trimming removed 4 bases at V and 7 bases at J, with 8 bases between.

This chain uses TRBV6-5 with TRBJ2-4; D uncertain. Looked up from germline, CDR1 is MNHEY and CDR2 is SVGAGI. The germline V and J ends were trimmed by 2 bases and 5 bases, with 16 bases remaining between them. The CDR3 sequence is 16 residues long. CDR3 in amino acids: CASSYLSSGSQNIQYF. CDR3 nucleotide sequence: TGTGCCAGCAGTTACCTCTCCTCCGGGTCCCAAAACATTCAGTACTTC.

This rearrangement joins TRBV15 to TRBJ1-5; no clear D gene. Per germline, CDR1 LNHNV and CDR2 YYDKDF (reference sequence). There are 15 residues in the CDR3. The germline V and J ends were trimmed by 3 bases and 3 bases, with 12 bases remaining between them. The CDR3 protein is CATSRDGSLNQPQHF. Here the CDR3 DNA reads TGTGCCACCAGCAGGGACGGGTCTCTCAATCAGCCCCAGCATTTT.

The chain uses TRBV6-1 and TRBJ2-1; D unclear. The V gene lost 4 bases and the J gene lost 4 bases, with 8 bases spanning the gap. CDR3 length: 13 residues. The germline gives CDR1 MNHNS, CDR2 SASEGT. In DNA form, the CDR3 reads TGTGCCAGCAGTGGGCAGGCATACAATGAGCAGTTCTTC. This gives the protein CASSGQAYNEQFF.

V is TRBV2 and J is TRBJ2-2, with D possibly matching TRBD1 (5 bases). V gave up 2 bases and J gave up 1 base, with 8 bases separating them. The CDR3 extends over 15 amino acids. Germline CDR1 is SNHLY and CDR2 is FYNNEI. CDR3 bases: TGTGCCAGCAGTGAACAGGGCATGAACACCGGGGAGCTGTTTTTT. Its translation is CASSEQGMNTGELFF. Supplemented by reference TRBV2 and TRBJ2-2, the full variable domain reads EPEVTQTPSHQVTQMGQEVILRCVPISNHLYFYWYRQILGQKVEFLVSFYNNEISEKSEIFDDQFSVERPDGSNFTLKIRSTKLEDSAMYFCASSEQGMNTGELFFGEGSRLTVL.

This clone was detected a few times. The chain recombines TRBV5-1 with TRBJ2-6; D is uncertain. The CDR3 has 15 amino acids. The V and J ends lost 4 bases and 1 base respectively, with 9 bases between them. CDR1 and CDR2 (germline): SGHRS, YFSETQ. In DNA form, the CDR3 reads TGCGCCAGCAGCCCCTCGGCGTCTGGGGCCAACGTCCTGACTTTC. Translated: CASSPSASGANVLTF.

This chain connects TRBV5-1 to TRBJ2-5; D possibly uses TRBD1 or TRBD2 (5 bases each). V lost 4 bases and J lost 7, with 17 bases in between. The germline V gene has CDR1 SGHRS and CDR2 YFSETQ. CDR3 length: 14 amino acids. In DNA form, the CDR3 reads TGCGCCAGCAGCCCGAGGACTGGCCAGGGGACCCAGTACTTC. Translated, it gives CASSPRTGQGTQYF. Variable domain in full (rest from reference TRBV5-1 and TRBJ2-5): KAGVTQTPRYLIKTRGQQVTLSCSPISGHRSVSWYQQTPGQGLQFLFEYFSETQRNKGNFPGRFSGRQFSNSRSEMNVSTLELGDSALYLCASSPRTGQGTQYFGPGTRLLVL.